Given below is one T cell receptor (beta chain) in context. Its antigen is undetermined. The data are from a study of T-cell memory formation after mild COVID-19. Study-wide background: TCR clusters were mostly donor specific.

General study findings and limits: Mainly in CM and EM were contracting CD4+ clones; CD8+ were in EMRA. Contracting clones from day 15 to 85 showed balanced CD4/CD8; later expanders favored CD4+.

TCRdb recomputed calls from the 5' RACE reads with MiXCR, one row per CDR3 protein. The data show 470,000 or so distinct CDR3 sequences, 20% seen once. Deletions cut 6 bases from V and 1 base from J, with 9 bases between. The CDR3 length is 13 residues. This sequence was found in an adult woman who had mild COVID-19 (a few samples of this study predate the infection). Cell type and time point are not known. Sequenced input: PBMCs or a T cell subset sorted from them (not recorded which). V gene TRBV12-3 or TRBV12-4 combines with J gene TRBJ1-1; D remains ambiguous. The CDR3 DNA reads as TGTGCCAGCAGATGGACCCAGAACACTGAAGCTTTCTTT. Translated: CASRWTQNTEAFF.